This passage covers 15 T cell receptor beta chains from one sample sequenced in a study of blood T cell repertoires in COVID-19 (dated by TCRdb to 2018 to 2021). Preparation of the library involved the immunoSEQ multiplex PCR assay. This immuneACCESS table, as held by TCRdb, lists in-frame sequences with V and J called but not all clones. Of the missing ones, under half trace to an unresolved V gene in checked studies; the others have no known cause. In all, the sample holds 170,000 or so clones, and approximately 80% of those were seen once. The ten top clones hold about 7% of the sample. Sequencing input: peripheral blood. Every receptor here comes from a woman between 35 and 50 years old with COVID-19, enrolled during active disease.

CDR3 in DNA: TGCAGCGTTGACCCAGGTAACACTGAAGCTTTCTTT. Protein: CSVDPGNTEAFF. The rearrangement joins TRBV29-1 to TRBJ1-1; D not certain. V shed 3 bases and J shed 2 bases, with 7 bases lying between them. CDR3 size: 12 residues. Per germline, CDR1 SQVTM and CDR2 ANQGSEA.

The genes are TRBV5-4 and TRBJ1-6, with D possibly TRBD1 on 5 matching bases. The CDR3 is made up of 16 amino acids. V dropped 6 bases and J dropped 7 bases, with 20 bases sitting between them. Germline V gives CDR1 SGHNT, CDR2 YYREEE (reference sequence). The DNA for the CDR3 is TGTGCCAGCAAATCGAACACAGGAGGGTCGAATTCACCCCTCCACTTT. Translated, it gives CASKSNTGGSNSPLHF. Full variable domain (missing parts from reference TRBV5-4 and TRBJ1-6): ETGVTQSPTHLIKTRGQQVTLRCSSQSGHNTVSWYQQALGQGPQFIFQYYREEENGRGNFPPRFSGLQFPNYSSELNVNALELDDSALYLCASKSNTGGSNSPLHFGNGTRLTVT.

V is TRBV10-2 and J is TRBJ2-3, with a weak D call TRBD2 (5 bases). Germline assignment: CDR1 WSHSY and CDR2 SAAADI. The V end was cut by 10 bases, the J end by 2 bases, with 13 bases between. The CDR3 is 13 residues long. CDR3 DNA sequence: TGCGCCACCCGGACTTCGAACACAGATACGCAGTATTTT. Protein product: CATRTSNTDTQYF.

The CDR3 region has the DNA TGCGCCAGCAGGGAGGAGGGCGGCTACACCTTC. Translated: CASREEGGYTF. V usage is TRBV5-1 and J usage is TRBJ1-2; D is ambiguous. This CDR3 comprises 11 residues. Germline CDR1 and CDR2: SGHRS and YFSETQ. V was trimmed by 5 bases and J by 8 bases, leaving 10 bases between them.

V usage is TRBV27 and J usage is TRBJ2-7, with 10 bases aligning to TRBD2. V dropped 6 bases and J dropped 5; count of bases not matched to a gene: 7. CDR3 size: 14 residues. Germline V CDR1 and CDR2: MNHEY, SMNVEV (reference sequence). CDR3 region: CASRPLAGAHEQYF. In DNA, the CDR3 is TGTGCCAGCAGGCCTCTAGCGGGAGCCCACGAGCAGTACTTC.

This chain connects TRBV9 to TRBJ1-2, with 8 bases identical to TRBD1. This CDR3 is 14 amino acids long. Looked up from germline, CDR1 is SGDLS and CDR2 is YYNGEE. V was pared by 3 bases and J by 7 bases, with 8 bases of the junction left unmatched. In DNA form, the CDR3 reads TGTGCCAGCAGCGCAAGACAGGGGTACGGTGGCTACACCTTC. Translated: CASSARQGYGGYTF.

This chain's CDR3 is CASSLDRGNNEQFF. In nucleotides, the CDR3 is TGTGCCAGCAGCCTGGACAGGGGGAACAATGAGCAGTTCTTC. J is TRBJ2-1 and V is TRBV5-6; 10 bases are a match to TRBD1. The CDR3 is made up of 14 amino acids. Trimming cost V 4 bases and J 5 bases; bases outside gene matches: 3. CDR1 and CDR2 from the germline V gene are SGHDT and YYEEEE.

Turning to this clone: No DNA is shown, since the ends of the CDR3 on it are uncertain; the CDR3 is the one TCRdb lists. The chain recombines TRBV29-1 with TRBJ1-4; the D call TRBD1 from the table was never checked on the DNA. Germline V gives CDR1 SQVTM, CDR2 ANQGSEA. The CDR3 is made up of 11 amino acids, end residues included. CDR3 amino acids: CSVGSGTGMFF.

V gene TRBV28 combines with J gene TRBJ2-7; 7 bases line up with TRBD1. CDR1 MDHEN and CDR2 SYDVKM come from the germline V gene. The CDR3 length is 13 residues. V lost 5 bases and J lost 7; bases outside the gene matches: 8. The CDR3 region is CASSRDSVLEQYF. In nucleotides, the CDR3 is TGTGCCAGCAGTCGGGACAGCGTTTTAGAGCAGTACTTC.

The CDR3 loop reads CASSSPSSYEQYF. The CDR3 nucleotides are TGTGCCAGCAGCTCCCCGAGCTCCTACGAGCAGTACTTC. The chain uses TRBV5-6 and TRBJ2-7; D is undetermined. The CDR3 runs to 13 residues. The V gene's germline CDR1 is SGHDT and CDR2 YYEEEE. The V gene lost 3 bases and the J gene lost 0 bases, with 7 bases spanning the gap.

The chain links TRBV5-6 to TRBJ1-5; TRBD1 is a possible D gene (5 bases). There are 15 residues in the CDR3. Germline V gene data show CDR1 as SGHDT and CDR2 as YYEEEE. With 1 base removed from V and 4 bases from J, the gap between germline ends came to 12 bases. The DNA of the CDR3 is TGTGCCAGCAGCTTGAGGGGAGGGAAGAATCAGCCCCAGCATTTT. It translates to CASSLRGGKNQPQHF.

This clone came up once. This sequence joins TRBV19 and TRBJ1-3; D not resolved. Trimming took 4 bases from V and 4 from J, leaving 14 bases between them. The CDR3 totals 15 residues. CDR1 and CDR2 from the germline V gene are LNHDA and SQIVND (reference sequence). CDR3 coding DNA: TGTGCCAGTAGTAACGGACCGGGGTTAGGAAACACCATATATTTT. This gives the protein CASSNGPGLGNTIYF.

The CDR3 sequence is CASSERGSSYNEQFF. The CDR3 DNA reads TGCGCCAGCAGTGAGAGGGGCAGCTCCTACAATGAGCAGTTCTTC. The V gene is TRBV10-1, the J gene TRBJ2-1, with TRBD1 as a possible D gene (5 bases). The CDR3 is made up of 15 amino acids. Germline V gene sequence: CDR1 WNHNN, CDR2 SYGVQD (reference sequence). The V and J ends lost 2 bases and 0 bases respectively, with 8 bases between them.

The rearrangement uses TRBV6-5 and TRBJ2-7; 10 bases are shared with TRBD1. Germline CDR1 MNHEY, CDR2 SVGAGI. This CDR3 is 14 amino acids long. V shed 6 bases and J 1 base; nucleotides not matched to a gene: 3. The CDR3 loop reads CASRRTGGSYEQYF. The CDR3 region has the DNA TGTGCCAGCAGGAGGACAGGGGGTTCCTACGAGCAGTACTTC.

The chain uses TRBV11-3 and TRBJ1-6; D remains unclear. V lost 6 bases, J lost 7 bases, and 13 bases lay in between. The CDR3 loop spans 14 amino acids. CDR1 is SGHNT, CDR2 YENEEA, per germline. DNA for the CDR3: TGTGCCAGCAGGTCTCGCGGAGGGAATTCACCCCTCCACTTT. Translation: CASRSRGGNSPLHF.